This T cell receptor (beta chain) was sequenced during a study of T cell repertoires in cytomegalovirus infection. Study details: From public TCR beta signatures came an indication of both CMV infection and matching HLA type. Findings and limits, study-wide: The study found HLA-C-restricted CMV-specific TCR beta clonotypes dominating the ex vivo response.

This clonotype has only a few counts. The antigen remains unidentified. One entry per CDR3 protein, called by TCRdb with MiXCR from the reads. In the table there are roughly 990,000 distinct CDR3 sequences, roughly 30% of which are singletons. In germline, CDR1 is SGHRS, CDR2 YFSETQ. The CDR3 totals 16 residues. Trimming took off 4 bases at V and 7 bases at J, with 20 bases between the two ends. Source: cultured CD8+ T cells from PBMCs, taken from culture after CMV antigen stimulation. The clonotype was recovered from a human donor in good health (CMV status not recorded). Some clones in this sample may be carry-over from other donors' samples. This chain uses TRBV5-1 with TRBJ1-4; D unresolved. CDR3 DNA sequence: TGCGCCAGCAGCCCCGGTGGTAGTGGGCCAGGTGAAAAACTGTTTTTT. It codes for CASSPGGSGPGEKLFF.